These 25 T cell receptor beta chains were sequenced from one sample in a study of blood T cell repertoires in COVID-19. The repertoire was sequenced with immunoSEQ multiplex PCR; TCRdb's copy has only in-frame clones and lacks some. The data contain nearly 100,000 clones, roughly 84% of them singletons. The sequencing input was peripheral blood. The receptors derive from an older woman with acute or convalescent COVID-19.

The CDR3 DNA reads as TGTGCCAGCAGCTCTCAGACCGGACGCTGGACAGGACCGAACACTGAAGCTTTCTTT. As protein: CASSSQTGRWTGPNTEAFF. The J gene is TRBJ1-1, the V gene TRBV6-6; 7 bases match TRBD1. With V trimmed by 6 bases and J by 1 base, 20 bases remained unmatched. Germline-derived CDR1 and CDR2 are MNHNY and SVGAGI (reference sequence). This CDR3 contains 19 residues.

The rearrangement uses TRBV29-1 and TRBJ1-5; D unclear. Trimming cost V 3 bases and J 3 bases, with 9 bases left between them. The CDR3 is 13 residues long. CDR1 is SQVTM and CDR2 is ANQGSEA in the germline V gene. The DNA of the CDR3 is TGCAGCGTTGAGGCCGCTCCCAATCAGCCCCAGCATTTT. It translates to CSVEAAPNQPQHF.

The chain recombines TRBV28 with TRBJ1-2; TRBD1 agrees at 9 bases. With 3 bases clipped from V and 8 bases from J, the junction kept 4 bases outside the gene matches. CDR3 length: 13 amino acids. Germline loops: CDR1 MDHEN, CDR2 SYDVKM. The CDR3 coding sequence is TGTGCCAGCAGTTTCCGGGACAGGGCGGGCTACACCTTC. Its protein is CASSFRDRAGYTF.

The V gene is TRBV28, the J gene TRBJ2-3, with TRBD2 matching over 12 bases. The V segment lost 5 bases and the J segment 2 bases; nucleotides outside the gene matches: 8. Germline CDR1 MDHEN, CDR2 SYDVKM. This CDR3 region has 17 residues. This CDR3 is CASSRTLAGGTTDTQYF. In DNA, the CDR3 is TGTGCCAGCAGTCGGACCCTAGCGGGGGGGACCACAGATACGCAGTATTTT.

The chain is built from TRBV5-6 and TRBJ2-1; possible D gene TRBD1, 6 bases. This CDR3 spans 16 amino acids. Trimming stripped 0 bases from V and 0 bases from J, with 10 bases between. Per germline, CDR1 SGHDT and CDR2 YYEEEE. The CDR3 loop is CASSLDRERSYNEQFF. DNA of the CDR3: TGTGCCAGCAGCTTGGACAGGGAACGCTCCTACAATGAGCAGTTCTTC. The whole variable domain, remainder taken from reference TRBV5-6 and TRBJ2-1, is DAGVTQSPTHLIKTRGQQVTLRCSPKSGHDTVSWYQQALGQGPQFIFQYYEEEERQRGNFPDRFSGHQFPNYSSELNVNALLLGDSALYLCASSLDRERSYNEQFFGPGTRLTVL.

V and J are TRBV30 and TRBJ2-1; maybe TRBD2 (6 bases). Germline CDR1 is GTSNPN and CDR2 is SVGIG (reference sequence). The V end was cut by 1 base, the J end by 4 bases, with 11 bases between. This CDR3 contains 14 residues. This chain's CDR3 is CAWSAISGYNEQFF. In nucleotides, the CDR3 is TGTGCCTGGAGTGCTATTAGCGGTTACAATGAGCAGTTCTTC.

V usage is TRBV5-1 and J usage is TRBJ2-5; 10 nucleotides align to TRBD2. Looked up from germline, CDR1 is SGHRS and CDR2 is YFSETQ. There are 18 residues in the CDR3. V gave up 0 bases and J gave up 0 bases; unmatched junction bases: 8. In DNA form, the CDR3 reads TGCGCCAGCAGCTTGGCCATAGCGGGGGGCCAGTACCAAGAGACCCAGTACTTC. Amino acids: CASSLAIAGGQYQETQYF.

The chain is built from TRBV19 and TRBJ1-2; 9 nucleotides match TRBD1. Trimming removed 7 bases from V and 2 bases from J; junction bases left unmatched: 8. The CDR3 has 15 amino acids. Looked up from germline, CDR1 is LNHDA and CDR2 is SQIVND (reference sequence). CDR3 loop: CASTASGQGNYGYTF. The DNA for the CDR3 is TGTGCCAGTACGGCCTCCGGACAGGGGAACTATGGCTACACCTTC.

This chain uses TRBV11-3 with TRBJ2-3, with D hard to call. The CDR3 covers 13 residues. V was shortened by 2 bases and J by 2 bases, with 5 bases between the two germline ends. The germline CDR1 and CDR2 sequences are SGHNT and YENEEA. The CDR3 sequence is CASSLPVTDTQYF. In nucleotides, the CDR3 is TGTGCCAGCAGCTTACCAGTCACAGATACGCAGTATTTT.

The chain joins TRBV7-9 to TRBJ1-1, with 9 bases aligning to TRBD1. Germline V gene sequence: CDR1 SEHNR, CDR2 FQNEAQ (reference sequence). V trimming: 6 bases; J trimming: 5 bases; junction bases outside the gene matches: 10. This CDR3 region has 15 residues. In DNA form, the CDR3 reads TGTGCCAGCAGACACGCGCGCGACAGGGGGACTGAAGCTTTCTTT. This sequence encodes CASRHARDRGTEAFF.

The rearrangement joins TRBV5-4 to TRBJ2-2; 8 positions match TRBD1. V was pared by 4 bases and J by 4 bases, with 3 bases of the junction left unmatched. Germline V gene lookup returns CDR1 SGHNT and CDR2 YYREEE (reference sequence). The CDR3 loop spans 14 amino acids. As DNA, the CDR3 is TGTGCCAGCAGCCGACAGGGGAGCACCGGGGAGCTGTTTTTT. Protein: CASSRQGSTGELFF.

The genes are TRBV15 and TRBJ2-1; possibly TRBD2 for D (6 bases). Per germline, CDR1 LNHNV and CDR2 YYDKDF (reference sequence). The ends were cut back, 0 bases at V and 7 bases at J, with 13 bases in the middle. The CDR3 is made up of 15 amino acids. CDR3 sequence (DNA): TGTGCCACCAGCAGAGATGTTGGCGGGGCAAATGAGCAGTTCTTC. Its translation: CATSRDVGGANEQFF.

This clone was recorded only once. The rearrangement uses TRBV7-8 and TRBJ1-2; 8 positions match TRBD1. CDR1 is SGHVS, CDR2 FQNEAQ, per germline. This CDR3 spans 12 amino acids. The V and J ends lost 5 bases and 8 bases, in that order; junction bases with no gene match: 4. This CDR3 is CASSPDRGGYTF. The CDR3 bases are TGTGCCAGCAGCCCCGACAGGGGCGGCTACACCTTC.

This clone was detected only once. The chain is built from TRBV9 and TRBJ2-2; D remains unclear. The germline V gene encodes CDR1 SGDLS and CDR2 YYNGEE. This CDR3 is built from 14 residues. V lost 4 bases, J lost 7 bases, and 14 bases lay in between. CDR3 DNA sequence: TGTGCCAGCAGCAGATTAAGATCGGGCGGGGAGCTGTTTTTT. Translated: CASSRLRSGGELFF. The whole variable domain, remainder taken from reference TRBV9 and TRBJ2-2, is DSGVTQTPKHLITATGQRVTLRCSPRSGDLSVYWYQQSLDQGLQFLIQYYNGEERAKGNILERFSAQQFPDLHSELNLSSLELGDSALYFCASSRLRSGGELFFGEGSRLTVL.

The chain carries TRBV7-2 and TRBJ2-2; TRBD2 aligns across 7 bases. This CDR3 comprises 17 residues. The germline gives CDR1 SGHTA, CDR2 FQGNSA. V was clipped by 1 base and J by 8 bases; unmatched bases: 13. The CDR3 loop is CASSLVLSGTLVGELFF. CDR3 nucleotide sequence: TGTGCCAGCAGCTTAGTACTCAGCGGGACGCTTGTGGGGGAGCTGTTTTTT.

The chain links TRBV7-9 to TRBJ1-5; 8 positions match TRBD1. The CDR3 spans 14 residues. V lost 5 bases to trimming and J lost 9 bases; unmatched junction nucleotides: 9. In germline, CDR1 is SEHNR, CDR2 FQNEAQ (reference sequence). CDR3 residues: CASSPGQGMSPQHF. DNA of the CDR3: TGTGCCAGCAGCCCTGGACAGGGTATGTCGCCCCAGCATTTT.

The chain is built from TRBV6-6 and TRBJ1-4; 9 bases agree with TRBD1. Unmatched junction bases numbered 0, after V lost 0 bases and J lost 7 bases. The CDR3 contains 14 residues. The germline gives CDR1 MNHNY, CDR2 SVGAGI (reference sequence). CDR3 region: CASSYSTGGEKLFF. CDR3 coding DNA: TGTGCCAGCAGTTACTCGACAGGGGGTGAAAAACTGTTTTTT.

V usage is TRBV7-2 and J usage is TRBJ2-2; 9 bases align to TRBD2. CDR3 length: 17 amino acids. V trimming: 2 bases; J trimming: 0 bases; junction bases outside the gene matches: 4. Germline CDR1 is SGHTA and CDR2 is FQGNSA. As DNA, the CDR3 is TGTGCCAGCAGCTTATTAGCTAGCGGGGCGAACACCGGGGAGCTGTTTTTT. Translating gives CASSLLASGANTGELFF.

About this clone itself: The germline gene is not matched at one end of the junction; a read error may be the cause. This chain connects TRBV7-7 to TRBJ2-7; D is possibly TRBD2 (6 bases). CDR3 size: 14 residues. The germline V gene encodes CDR1 SSHAT and CDR2 FNYEAQ (reference sequence). The CDR3 loop reads CASSLAIGTSEQYF. Here the CDR3 DNA reads TGTGCTAGCAGCTTAGCGATCGGGACTTCCGAGCAGTACTTC.

The chain joins TRBV28 to TRBJ1-5, with D maybe TRBD1 (5 bases). The ends were cut back, 6 bases at V and 7 bases at J, with 16 bases in the middle. The CDR3 has 14 residues. CDR1 is MDHEN, CDR2 SYDVKM, per germline. CDR3 nucleotides: TGTGCCAGCAGGCCGGGGGGGTCGGGACAGCCCCAGCATTTT. Protein: CASRPGGSGQPQHF.

This clone was detected only a few times. The rearrangement uses TRBV6-5 and TRBJ1-1; no definite D call. Germline-derived CDR1 and CDR2 are MNHEY and SVGAGI. Trimming cost V 6 bases and J 11 bases, with 13 bases left between them. This CDR3 has 11 residues. The CDR3, as DNA: TGTGCCAGCAGCTCGTCCTCGTCTGCTTTCTTT. Its translation: CASSSSSSAFF.

In its sample, this clone was seen a few times. CDR3 coding DNA: TGTGCCAGCAGCTCAGGGAGGGGGGAACAGCCCCAGCATTTT. Protein: CASSSGRGEQPQHF. The V and J genes are TRBV7-8 and TRBJ1-5; the D gene is possibly TRBD1 (6 bases). This CDR3 comprises 14 residues. Germline values: CDR1 SGHVS, CDR2 FQNEAQ. V gave up 4 bases and J gave up 7 bases, with 14 bases separating them.

This chain connects TRBV7-2 to TRBJ2-2, with D unclear. CDR3 length: 14 amino acids. Germline loops: CDR1 SGHTA, CDR2 FQGNSA. V was clipped by 1 base and J by 5 bases, with 8 bases between them. The CDR3 region has the DNA TGTGCCAGCAGCTTAGGACACAAAACCGGGGAGCTGTTTTTT. Its translation: CASSLGHKTGELFF.

The chain couples TRBV28 to TRBJ2-5; D might be TRBD1 (5 bases). Trimming stripped 7 bases from V and 3 bases from J, with 9 bases between. Germline CDR1 MDHEN, CDR2 SYDVKM. CDR3 size: 12 residues. CDR3 loop: CASKAGKETQYF. CDR3 in DNA: TGTGCCAGCAAGGCAGGGAAAGAGACCCAGTACTTC.

The V and J genes are TRBV2 and TRBJ2-1, with 10 nucleotides matching TRBD2. J lost 8 bases, V lost 10 bases, and 5 bases had no gene match. The germline V gene has CDR1 SNHLY and CDR2 FYNNEI. The length of the CDR3 is 12 residues. DNA for the CDR3: TGTGCCACGGGACTAGCGTTGCATGAGCAGTTCTTC. Amino acid sequence: CATGLALHEQFF.